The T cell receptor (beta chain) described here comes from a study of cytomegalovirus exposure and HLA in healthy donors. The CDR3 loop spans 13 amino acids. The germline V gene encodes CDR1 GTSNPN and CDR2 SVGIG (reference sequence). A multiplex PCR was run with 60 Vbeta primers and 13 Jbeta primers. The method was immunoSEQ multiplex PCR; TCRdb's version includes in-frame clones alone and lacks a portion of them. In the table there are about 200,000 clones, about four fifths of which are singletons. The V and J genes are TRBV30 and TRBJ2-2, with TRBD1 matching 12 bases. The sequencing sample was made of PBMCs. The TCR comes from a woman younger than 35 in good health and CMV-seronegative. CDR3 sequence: CAAGTGGIGELFF. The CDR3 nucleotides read TGTGCGGCTGGGACAGGGGGCATCGGGGAGCTGTTTTTT.